This passage covers 7 T cell receptor beta chains from one sample sequenced in a study of CD4 and CD8 cells across lung adenocarcinoma regions. TCRdb re-analysed the PCR reads in MiXCR, keeping a single row per CDR3 protein. The sample contains fewer than 20,000 distinct CDR3 sequences, roughly half of which appear only once. The specimen was CD8+ T cells from the center of a lung tumor. These receptors came from a female donor with lung adenocarcinoma. The CD4 and CD8 labels of this study may be unreliable.

Note on this clonotype: The junction does not match germline at one end; this may be a read error. The rearrangement uses TRBV10-1 and TRBJ2-4, with 8 bases matching TRBD2. The CDR3 has 14 amino acids. Germline V CDR1 and CDR2: WNHNN, SYGVQD (reference sequence). CDR3 sequence: CGSSERRAGDTQYF. In nucleotides, the CDR3 is TGCGGCAGCTCGGAGCGGCGAGCGGGAGACACGCAGTACTTT.

The table lists this clonotype with a few counts. The chain uses TRBV10-2 and TRBJ2-1; tentative D call: TRBD2 (5 bases). The CDR3 runs to 13 residues. Per germline, CDR1 WSHSY and CDR2 SAAADI. The V gene lost 8 bases and the J gene lost 5 bases, with 13 bases spanning the gap. The CDR3 DNA is TGCGCCAGCGGAGAGGGAGAACACAATGAGCAGTTCTTC. It yields the protein CASGEGEHNEQFF.

Only a few counts were recorded for this clonotype. The V call is TRBV11-2, the J call TRBJ2-1, with D hard to call. The V end was cut by 0 bases, the J end by 7 bases, with 10 bases between. The CDR3 extends over 14 amino acids. Germline loops: CDR1 SGHAT, CDR2 FQNNGV. The CDR3 coding sequence is TGTGCCAGCAGCTTAGACTACGACCGAAATGAGCAGTTCTTC. Translation: CASSLDYDRNEQFF.

This clonotype has only a few counts. The chain uses TRBV6-1 and TRBJ2-7; D is possibly TRBD1 (6 bases). Germline lookup yields CDR1 MNHNS and CDR2 SASEGT. This CDR3 has 14 residues. Trimming pared 6 bases from V and 0 bases from J, leaving 12 bases between. The CDR3 nucleotides are TGTGCCAGCAGCCGACAGGTCTCCTCCTACGAGCAGTACTTC. It encodes CASSRQVSSYEQYF.

The chain couples TRBV6-1 to TRBJ2-1; D unresolved. Near its end, the DNA agrees better with TRBJ2-7, so the J call may be wrong. Looked up from germline, CDR1 is MNHNS and CDR2 is SASEGT. CDR3 length: 15 amino acids. For the CDR3, the DNA is TGTGCCAGCAGTGACGGACCGCCTGGCCTCTACGAGCAGTACTTC. It translates to CASSDGPPGLYEQYF.

Worth noting for this clonotype: Lacking the conserved final phenylalanine or tryptophan, this CDR3 likely reflects a read error. This sequence joins TRBV6-1 and TRBJ2-5, with D unclear. The closer fit of TRBJ2-7 to the DNA end suggests the J call may be wrong. CDR3 length: 14 amino acids. Germline-derived CDR1 and CDR2 are MNHNS and SASEGT. CDR3 in amino acids: CASSEANDGYEQYL. CDR3 DNA: TGTGCCAGCAGTGAAGCCAACGACGGCTACGAGCAGTACTTG.

The V and J genes are TRBV10-3 and TRBJ2-1; TRBD1 matches at 7 bases. This CDR3 has 13 residues. V was clipped by 5 bases and J by 13 bases; unmatched bases: 11. From germline, CDR1 is ENHRY and CDR2 SYGVKD. Here the CDR3 DNA reads TGTGCCATCAGTTGGGACAGCCGGCAGACCCAGTTCTTC. This encodes CAISWDSRQTQFF.